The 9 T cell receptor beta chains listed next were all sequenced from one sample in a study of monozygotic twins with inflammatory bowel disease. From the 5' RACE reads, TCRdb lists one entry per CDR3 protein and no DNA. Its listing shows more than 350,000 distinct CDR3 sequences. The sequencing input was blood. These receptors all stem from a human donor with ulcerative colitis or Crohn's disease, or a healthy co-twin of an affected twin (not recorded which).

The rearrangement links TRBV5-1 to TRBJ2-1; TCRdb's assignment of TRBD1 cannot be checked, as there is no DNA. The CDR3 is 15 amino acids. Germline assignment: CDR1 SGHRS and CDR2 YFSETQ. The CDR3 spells CASSSQGQGYNEQFF.

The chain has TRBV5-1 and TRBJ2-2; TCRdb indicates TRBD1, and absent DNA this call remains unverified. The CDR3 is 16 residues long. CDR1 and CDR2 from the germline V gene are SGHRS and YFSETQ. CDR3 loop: CASSLEDSANTGELFF.

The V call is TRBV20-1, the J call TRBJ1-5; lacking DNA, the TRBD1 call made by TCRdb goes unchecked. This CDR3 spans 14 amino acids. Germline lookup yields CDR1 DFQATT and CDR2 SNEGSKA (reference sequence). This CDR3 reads CSAQGVNSNQPQHF.

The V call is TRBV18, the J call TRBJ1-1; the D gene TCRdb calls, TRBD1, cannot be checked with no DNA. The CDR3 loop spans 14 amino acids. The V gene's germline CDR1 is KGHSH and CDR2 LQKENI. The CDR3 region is CASSRTGGNTEAFF. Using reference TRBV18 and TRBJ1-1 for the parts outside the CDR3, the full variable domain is NAGVMQNPRHLVRRRGQEARLRCSPMKGHSHVYWYRQLPEEGLKFMVYLQKENIIDESGMPKERFSAEFPKEGPSILRIQQVVRGDSAAYFCASSRTGGNTEAFFGQGTRLTVV.

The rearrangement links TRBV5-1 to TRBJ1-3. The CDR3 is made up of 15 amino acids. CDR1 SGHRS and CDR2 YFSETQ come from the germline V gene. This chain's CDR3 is CASSSEESSGNTIYF.

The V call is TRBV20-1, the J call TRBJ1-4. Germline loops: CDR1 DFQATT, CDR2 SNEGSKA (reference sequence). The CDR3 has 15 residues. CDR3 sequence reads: CSARDAGVLNEKLFF.

The CDR3 region is CASSLGSSETQYF. V and J are TRBV7-3 and TRBJ2-5. The CDR3 runs to 13 residues. CDR1 and CDR2 from the germline V gene are SGHTA and FQGTGA.

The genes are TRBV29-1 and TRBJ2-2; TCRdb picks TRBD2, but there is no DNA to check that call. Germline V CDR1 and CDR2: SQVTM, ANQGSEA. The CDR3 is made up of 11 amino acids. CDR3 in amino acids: CSARATGELFF.

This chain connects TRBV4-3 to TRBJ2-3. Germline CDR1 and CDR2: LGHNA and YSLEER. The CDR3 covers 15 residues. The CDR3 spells CASSMGSAGTDTQYF.